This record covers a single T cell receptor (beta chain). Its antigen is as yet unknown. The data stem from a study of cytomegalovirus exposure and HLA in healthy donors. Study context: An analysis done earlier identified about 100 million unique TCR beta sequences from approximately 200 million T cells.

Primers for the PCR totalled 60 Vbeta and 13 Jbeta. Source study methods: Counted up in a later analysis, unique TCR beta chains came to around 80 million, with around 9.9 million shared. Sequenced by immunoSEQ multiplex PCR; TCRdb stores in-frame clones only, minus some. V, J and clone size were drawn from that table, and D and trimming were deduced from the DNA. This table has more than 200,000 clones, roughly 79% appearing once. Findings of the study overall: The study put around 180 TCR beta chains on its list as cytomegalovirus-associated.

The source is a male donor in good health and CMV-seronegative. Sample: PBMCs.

In DNA, the CDR3 is TGCGCCAGCAGCTTAAGGACAGGGGATTCACCCCTCCACTTT. This codes for CASSLRTGDSPLHF. V and J are TRBV5-1 and TRBJ1-6; TRBD1 matches at 9 bases. The CDR3 is 14 amino acids. The germline V gene has CDR1 SGHRS and CDR2 YFSETQ. J lost 8 bases, V lost 2 bases, and 2 bases had no gene match.